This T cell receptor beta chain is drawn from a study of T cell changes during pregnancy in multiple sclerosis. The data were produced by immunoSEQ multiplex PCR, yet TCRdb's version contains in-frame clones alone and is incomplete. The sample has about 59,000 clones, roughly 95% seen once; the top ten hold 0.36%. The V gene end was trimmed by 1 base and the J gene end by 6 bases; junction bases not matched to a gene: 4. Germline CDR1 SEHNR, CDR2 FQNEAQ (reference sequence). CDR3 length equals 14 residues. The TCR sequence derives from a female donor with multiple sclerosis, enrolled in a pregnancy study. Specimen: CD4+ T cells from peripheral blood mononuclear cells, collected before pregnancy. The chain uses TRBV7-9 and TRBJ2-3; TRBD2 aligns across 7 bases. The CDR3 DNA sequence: TGTGCCAGCAGCTTAGGGGGCGGGAGTGATACGCAGTATTTT. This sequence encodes CASSLGGGSDTQYF.